Listed below are T cell receptor beta chains from one sample, sequenced in a study of cytomegalovirus exposure and HLA in healthy donors. Generated by immunoSEQ multiplex PCR, the TCRdb table keeps only in-frame clones and is missing some. Found here are some 140,000 clones, around 84% of them singletons; the top ten hold 5.6%. Sequenced material: PBMCs. The origin of the receptors is a woman between 40 and 50 years old in good health and CMV-seropositive. CDR3s include the opening cysteine and the closing phenylalanine or tryptophan. D genes are given only for firm matches. The size of a clone is reported for some rows only, either as once, few or many, or as a class for expanded clones.

j_call d_call v_call clone_size cdr3_nt cdr3_aa
TRBJ1-5 TRBD1 TRBV6-5 NA TGTGCCAGCAGTCGCGGGACAGGGAATCAGCCCCAGCATTTT CASSRGTGNQPQHF
TRBJ1-1 NA TRBV29-1 few TGCAGCGTTGAGGGCAGTACTAGTGAAGCTTTCTTT CSVEGSTSEAFF
TRBJ2-7 TRBD1 TRBV11-3 few TGTGCCAGCAGCTTTGGACAGGCTTACGAGCAGTACTTC CASSFGQAYEQYF
TRBJ2-7 TRBD2 TRBV30 NA TGTGCCTGGAGTAAAAATCGGCCTAGCGGGACACCCTACGAGCAGTACTTC CAWSKNRPSGTPYEQYF
TRBJ2-7 NA TRBV28 NA TGTGCCAGCAGTTTGATGAGGGACACCTCCGAGCAGTACTTC CASSLMRDTSEQYF
TRBJ2-1 NA TRBV6-6 NA TGTGCCAGCCGCGATCGGGGTTCCGATGAGCAGTTCTTC CASRDRGSDEQFF
TRBJ2-3 NA TRBV7-2 NA TGTGCCAGCAGCCAAGAATCCAGAATCACAGATACGCAGTATTTT CASSQESRITDTQYF
TRBJ2-7 TRBD1 TRBV5-1 NA TGCGCCAGCAGCTTGGGGGGGACAGCCTACGAGCAGTACTTC CASSLGGTAYEQYF
TRBJ2-3 NA TRBV11-3 NA TGTGCCAGCAGTGCTAGCGCCGGCACAGATACGCAGTATTTT CASSASAGTDTQYF
TRBJ2-5 TRBD2 TRBV7-3 NA TGTGCCAGCAGCCCCGGACTAGCGGGAGCACGAGAGACCCAGTACTTC CASSPGLAGARETQYF
TRBJ2-5 TRBD2 TRBV27 NA TGTGCCAGCAGCCCCTCTCTGAGCGGGAGGGGCCTATGGCAGTACTTC CASSPSLSGRGLWQYF
TRBJ1-4 NA TRBV30 NA TGTGCCTGGGCCCCGTGGCGGGGTGAAAAACTGTTTTTT CAWAPWRGEKLFF
TRBJ1-5 NA TRBV28 few TGTGCCAGCAGGGCGGAGCCGACAGCTAGCAATCAGCCCCAGCATTTT CASRAEPTASNQPQHF
TRBJ2-3 NA TRBV21-1 NA TGTGCCAGCAGCGCCTATAACCCGGGACTAGAGGCAGATACGCAGTATTTT CASSAYNPGLEADTQYF
TRBJ1-1 TRBD1 TRBV2 NA TGTGCCAGCAGTGGGACAGGGTTGGGCACTGAAGCTTTCTTT CASSGTGLGTEAFF
TRBJ2-3 NA TRBV12-5 NA TGTGCTAGTGGTTTGGTACGGGGGAGTACAGATACGCAGTATTTT CASGLVRGSTDTQYF
TRBJ1-5 NA TRBV27 NA TGTGCCAGCAGTTTATCCAGGGTGGGAAATCAGCCCCAGCATTTT CASSLSRVGNQPQHF
TRBJ2-7 NA TRBV11-3 NA TGTGCCAGCAGCCTGGCACAGGTCTCCTACGAGCAGTACTTC CASSLAQVSYEQYF
TRBJ2-1 NA TRBV27 NA TGTGCCAGCACGCCAGGGGCTAGTACTAGAGCGGGAACGTACAATGAGCAGTTCTTC CASTPGASTRAGTYNEQFF
TRBJ1-2 NA TRBV6-1 NA TGTGCCAGCAGACCTGAGGGGACAACTAACTATGGCTACACCTTC CASRPEGTTNYGYTF
TRBJ2-5 TRBD1 TRBV9 NA TGTGCCAGCAGCGCCGGGACAGGGGGGGAGACCCAGTACTTC CASSAGTGGETQYF
TRBJ1-1 TRBD1 TRBV5-1 NA TGCGCCAGCAGCTTGGCCGGATCAGGGGGAAACACTGAAGCTTTCTTT CASSLAGSGGNTEAFF
TRBJ1-2 NA TRBV18 NA TGTGCCAGCTCACCACCGTCGGCGGCGGCGAACTATGGCTACACCTTC CASSPPSAAANYGYTF
TRBJ2-3 TRBD2 TRBV19 NA TGTGCCAGTAGTATCCTAGCGGGGCGCACTAGCACAGATACGCAGTATTTT CASSILAGRTSTDTQYF
TRBJ1-1 NA TRBV6-1 NA TGTGCCAGCAGTGTGATCTCTGGAGGGGGGGGCACTGAAGCTTTCTTT CASSVISGGGGTEAFF
TRBJ1-5 TRBD1 TRBV7-6 NA TGTGCCAGCAGCTCCCGACAGGGCCCTCAGAGTCAGCCCCAGCATTTT CASSSRQGPQSQPQHF
TRBJ2-5 NA TRBV7-9 NA TGTGCCAGCAGCTCCCGGGGTGGACAGCAAGAGACCCAGTACTTC CASSSRGGQQETQYF